This T cell receptor (beta chain) is from a study of beta chain features in type 1 diabetes. The wider study: Patients looked much like healthy donors when it came to age, gender and cell yields. Overall study results and limits: Within the patient group, naive, central memory and Treg TCRB repertoires appeared more similar to each other than within healthy donors.

This clone was seen only a few times. The antigen remains unidentified. The investigators reverse transcribed all of the isolated RNA, so they sequenced expressed TCRB transcripts. The assay was immunoSEQ multiplex PCR, and TCRdb's table has in-frame clones only and misses some. Here the sample spans 850,000 to 900,000 clones, about a sixth being singletons. CDR3 length equals 14 residues. Germline V CDR1 and CDR2: ENHRY, SYGVKD. V lost 5 bases to trimming and J lost 4 bases; unmatched junction nucleotides: 4. Sorted populations all exceeded 98% purity. This sequence originates from a woman under 30 in good health. Material for sequencing was naive CD4+ T cells from blood. This rearrangement joins TRBV10-3 to TRBJ1-4; 7 bases line up with TRBD1. The CDR3 here is CAISTGADNEKLFF. The DNA of the CDR3 is TGTGCCATCAGTACAGGGGCAGATAATGAAAAACTGTTTTTT.